A single sample gave rise to the 15 T cell receptor beta chains below, sequenced in a study of T cell responses to AZD1222 COVID-19 vaccine. Data came from immunoSEQ multiplex PCR; TCRdb stores just in-frame clones and leaves some out. There are around 250,000 clones in the sample; approximately 93% occur only once, and less than 0.65% lies in the top ten. The input for sequencing was peripheral blood, taken on day 0 of AZD1222 vaccination. Receptors were obtained from an adult in good health.

DNA of the CDR3: TGTGCCAGCAGCTTAGGGGGACTCATTGTACAAGAGACCCAGTACTTC. Its translation is CASSLGGLIVQETQYF. The J gene is TRBJ2-5, the V gene TRBV7-2; tentative D call: TRBD2 (6 bases). Germline CDR1 SGHTA, CDR2 FQGNSA. The V end lost 1 base, the J end lost 2 bases, and 14 bases lay between the germline ends. The CDR3 runs to 16 residues.

This rearrangement joins TRBV19 to TRBJ2-7; TRBD2 matches at 11 bases. V gave up 5 bases and J gave up 5 bases; unmatched junction bases: 5. CDR3 size: 14 residues. Germline values: CDR1 LNHDA, CDR2 SQIVND (reference sequence). In DNA form, the CDR3 reads TGTGCCAGTAGTGAGCGACTAGCGGGAAACGAGCAGTACTTC. Translated, it gives CASSERLAGNEQYF.

This chain uses TRBV5-4 with TRBJ2-2; maybe TRBD1 (6 bases). V was pared by 9 bases and J by 3 bases, with 18 bases between. Germline V gives CDR1 SGHNT, CDR2 YYREEE (reference sequence). The CDR3 is made up of 15 amino acids. In DNA form, the CDR3 reads TGTGCCACCATGAGGGACACCCTCGACACCGGGGAGCTGTTTTTT. Its protein is CATMRDTLDTGELFF.

The chain uses TRBV6-5 and TRBJ1-4; D is ambiguous. Germline CDR1 reads MNHEY; CDR2 reads SVGAGI. CDR3 length equals 14 residues. V was trimmed by 5 bases and J by 0 bases, leaving 7 bases between them. The CDR3 bases are TGTGCCAGCAGTCTAGCAGCAACTAATGAAAAACTGTTTTTT. Protein sequence: CASSLAATNEKLFF.

The chain carries TRBV29-1 and TRBJ2-2; 9 bases are a match to TRBD1. After removal of 6 bases from V and 3 bases from J, the junction contained 5 bases not matched to a gene. This CDR3 region has 14 residues. Germline V gives CDR1 SQVTM, CDR2 ANQGSEA. CDR3 sequence reads: CSVVGQGDTGELFF. CDR3 sequence (DNA): TGCAGCGTCGTGGGACAGGGAGACACCGGGGAGCTGTTTTTT.

This sequence joins TRBV28 and TRBJ1-2; 10 bases line up with TRBD1. The V gene end was trimmed by 4 bases and the J gene end by 8 bases; junction bases not matched to a gene: 10. Germline CDR1 is MDHEN and CDR2 is SYDVKM. This CDR3 region has 15 residues. CDR3 sequence reads: CASSSPGTGVAGYTF. CDR3 nucleotide sequence: TGTGCCAGCAGTTCCCCCGGGACAGGGGTGGCCGGCTACACCTTC.

The chain couples TRBV7-6 to TRBJ2-3; perhaps TRBD2 as D (6 bases). Trimming took off 3 bases at V and 1 base at J, with 11 bases between the two ends. There are 15 residues in the CDR3. Germline V CDR1 and CDR2: SGHVS, FNYEAQ. The CDR3: CASSLRGLRTDTQYF. The CDR3 bases are TGTGCCAGCAGCTTGCGGGGTCTCCGCACAGATACGCAGTATTTT.

The rearrangement joins TRBV10-1 to TRBJ1-2; D may be TRBD1 (5 bases). Trimming shortened V by 7 bases and J by 2 bases, and 11 bases separated the two germline ends. The CDR3 is 13 residues long. CDR1 is WNHNN and CDR2 is SYGVQD in the germline V gene (reference sequence). CDR3 amino acids: CASNPGPNYGYTF. The CDR3 DNA reads as TGCGCCAGCAATCCGGGGCCCAACTATGGCTACACCTTC.

A remark on this clone: The same CDR3 can be traced to other DNA sequences in this sample. This chain links TRBV28 with TRBJ1-5; D unclear. CDR1 is MDHEN, CDR2 SYDVKM, per germline. The V gene lost 2 bases and the J gene lost 5 bases, with 4 bases spanning the gap. The CDR3 runs to 12 residues. The CDR3 loop reads CASSLEDQPQHF. In DNA, the CDR3 is TGTGCCAGCAGTTTAGAAGATCAGCCCCAGCATTTT.

V usage is TRBV2 and J usage is TRBJ2-7; no clear D gene. CDR3 size: 12 residues. CDR1 and CDR2 from the germline V gene are SNHLY and FYNNEI. V was cut by 0 bases and J by 9 bases, with 9 bases left in between. DNA of the CDR3: TGTGCCAGCAGTGAAGCTCCCCCGTTGCAGTACTTC. This sequence encodes CASSEAPPLQYF.

In its sample, this clone was seen once. The genes are TRBV5-4 and TRBJ1-4, with TRBD1 as a possible D gene (5 bases). The CDR3 is 13 residues long. V lost 4 bases, J lost 7 bases, and 11 bases lay in between. Germline V gene lookup returns CDR1 SGHNT and CDR2 YYREEE (reference sequence). CDR3 nucleotides: TGTGCCAGCAGCACAAACACAGGTGAAAAACTGTTTTTT. It encodes CASSTNTGEKLFF.

The genes are TRBV7-8 and TRBJ2-1; 7 positions agree with TRBD2. Germline V CDR1 and CDR2: SGHVS, FQNEAQ. The junction had 11 bases not matched to a gene; V was cut back by 4 bases and J by 5 bases. The CDR3 totals 16 residues. This chain's CDR3 is CASSSPLWGRDNEQFF. The CDR3 nucleotides are TGTGCCAGCAGCTCACCCCTTTGGGGGAGGGACAATGAGCAGTTCTTC.

Details on this clone: An end of the junction differs from the germline gene, which may be a read error. V gene TRBV28 combines with J gene TRBJ2-3; 9 nucleotides match TRBD2. The CDR3 runs to 15 residues. Looked up from germline, CDR1 is MDHEN and CDR2 is SYDVKM. CDR3 coding DNA: TGTGCCAGCACCCTACTTAGCGGGAGCAGAGATACGCAGTATTTT. Amino acid sequence: CASTLLSGSRDTQYF.

In nucleotides, the CDR3 is TGCGCCAGCAGCCAGGGACTAGCGGGGGACGAGCAGTACTTC. Amino acid sequence: CASSQGLAGDEQYF. The genes are TRBV4-3 and TRBJ2-7, with 14 bases identical to TRBD2. The V gene end was trimmed by 3 bases and the J gene end by 5 bases; junction bases not matched to a gene: 0. There are 14 residues in the CDR3. The germline CDR1 and CDR2 sequences are LGHNA and YSLEER.

This sequence joins TRBV5-6 and TRBJ1-1, with a weak D call TRBD1 (6 bases). The germline gives CDR1 SGHDT, CDR2 YYEEEE. V was trimmed by 5 bases and J by 8 bases, leaving 10 bases between them. This CDR3 spans 11 amino acids. The CDR3 is CASRDDREAFF. The CDR3 coding sequence is TGTGCCAGCAGGGACGACAGGGAAGCTTTCTTT.